The 20 T cell receptor beta chains in this list originate from one sample, sequenced in a study of graft-versus-host responses after intestinal transplantation. Their target antigens are unknown. TCRdb keeps only in-frame clones here, not all; method: immunoSEQ multiplex PCR. The data show 98,000 or so clones, less than 90% seen once. The sequences come from unstimulated CD4+ T cells sorted from spleen or lymph node cells, collected before intestinal transplant. The source is a human donor who received an intestinal transplant.

This chain connects TRBV6-5 to TRBJ2-6; D remains ambiguous. Germline CDR1 reads MNHEY; CDR2 reads SVGAGI. V was cut by 5 bases and J by 2 bases, with 1 base left in between. This CDR3 region has 12 residues. CDR3 sequence: CASSAGANVLTF. CDR3 sequence (DNA): TGTGCCAGCAGTGCTGGGGCCAACGTCCTGACTTTC.

V is TRBV5-5 and J is TRBJ1-2; unclear D gene. Trimming removed 2 bases at V and 3 bases at J, with 8 bases between. The CDR3 runs to 13 residues. CDR1 is SGHKS and CDR2 is YYEKEE in the germline V gene (reference sequence). The CDR3 here is CASSFSLDYGYTF. In DNA form, the CDR3 reads TGTGCCAGCAGCTTTTCCTTAGACTATGGCTACACCTTC.

The V call is TRBV5-4, the J call TRBJ1-3; D call uncertain. The germline V gene encodes CDR1 SGHNT and CDR2 YYREEE (reference sequence). Trimming pared 0 bases from V and 2 bases from J, leaving 9 bases between. The CDR3 length is 15 residues. The DNA of the CDR3 is TGTGCCAGCAGCTTGGACAGCAAGGCTGGAAACACCATATATTTT. Translation gives CASSLDSKAGNTIYF.

The gene calls are TRBV5-1 and TRBJ1-2; D remains unclear. There are 13 residues in the CDR3. The germline V gene encodes CDR1 SGHRS and CDR2 YFSETQ. V was cut by 0 bases and J by 4 bases, with 7 bases left in between. The CDR3 bases are TGCGCCAGCAGCTTGGTGCCGGTCTATGGCTACACCTTC. Amino acids: CASSLVPVYGYTF. The full variable domain, completed using reference TRBV5-1 and TRBJ1-2, is KAGVTQTPRYLIKTRGQQVTLSCSPISGHRSVSWYQQTPGQGLQFLFEYFSETQRNKGNFPGRFSGRQFSNSRSEMNVSTLELGDSALYLCASSLVPVYGYTFGSGTRLTVV.

V is TRBV11-3 and J is TRBJ2-3, with no clear D. This CDR3 has 12 residues. Trimming removed 3 bases from V and 5 bases from J, with 6 bases in between. Germline lookup yields CDR1 SGHNT and CDR2 YENEEA. CDR3 residues: CASSLGGDTQYF. Written as DNA, the CDR3 is TGTGCCAGCAGCTTGGGTGGAGATACGCAGTATTTT.

The chain joins TRBV5-1 to TRBJ2-1; D possibly corresponds to TRBD1 (6 bases). The CDR3 has 15 residues. V was pared by 4 bases and J by 6 bases, with 17 bases between. CDR1 and CDR2 (germline): SGHRS, YFSETQ. The CDR3 DNA follows: TGCGCCAGCAGCCAAAACACCGACAGGACCAATGAGCAGTTCTTC. Translation gives CASSQNTDRTNEQFF. Full variable domain (rest looked up from reference TRBV5-1 and TRBJ2-1): KAGVTQTPRYLIKTRGQQVTLSCSPISGHRSVSWYQQTPGQGLQFLFEYFSETQRNKGNFPGRFSGRQFSNSRSEMNVSTLELGDSALYLCASSQNTDRTNEQFFGPGTRLTVL.

This clone was seen only a few times. The rearrangement uses TRBV21-1 and TRBJ2-7; TRBD2 is the table's D call, not checked against the DNA. TRBV21-1 is a listed pseudogene. CDR3 size: 14 residues. The CDR3 DNA reads TGTGCCAGCAGCAAAGAGGAGAACTCCTACGAGCAGTACTTC. This sequence encodes CASSKEENSYEQYF.

The rearrangement uses TRBV28 and TRBJ2-3; D unclear. Germline-derived CDR1 and CDR2 are MDHEN and SYDVKM. This CDR3 region has 14 residues. V was clipped by 9 bases and J by 1 base, with 14 bases between them. The CDR3 is CASEELWGTDTQYF. CDR3 DNA: TGTGCCAGTGAAGAGTTGTGGGGCACAGATACGCAGTATTTT.

The chain carries TRBV19 and TRBJ2-5, with TRBD1 identical over 8 bases. V shed 3 bases, J shed 4 bases, and the junction held 10 bases outside the gene matches. The CDR3 runs to 16 residues. Germline values: CDR1 LNHDA, CDR2 SQIVND (reference sequence). This CDR3 is CASSIRTGGRGETQYF. Written as DNA, the CDR3 is TGTGCCAGTAGTATTCGTACAGGGGGACGCGGAGAGACCCAGTACTTC.

V gene TRBV19 combines with J gene TRBJ2-3; D remains unclear. Germline CDR1 is LNHDA and CDR2 is SQIVND (reference sequence). The length of the CDR3 is 16 residues. The V and J ends lost 0 bases and 0 bases respectively, with 10 bases between them. The CDR3 nucleotides read TGTGCCAGTAGTATAGAAGGCGGAGCTAGCACAGATACGCAGTATTTT. Its translation is CASSIEGGASTDTQYF.

The chain is built from TRBV2 and TRBJ2-6; D may be TRBD2 (6 bases). Trimming left V 11 bases short and J 2 bases short, with 7 bases between. The CDR3 length is 12 residues. Germline lookup yields CDR1 SNHLY and CDR2 FYNNEI. CDR3 sequence: CAGGTGANVLTF. The CDR3 DNA follows: TGTGCCGGGGGGACTGGGGCCAACGTCCTGACTTTC.

This chain links TRBV6-6 with TRBJ2-7; D remains unclear. Looked up from germline, CDR1 is MNHNY and CDR2 is SVGAGI (reference sequence). CDR3 size: 14 residues. Trimming stripped 0 bases from V and 3 bases from J, with 9 bases between. CDR3 sequence (DNA): TGTGCCAGCAGTTACTCGGCGAACAGCTACGAGCAGTACTTC. This translates into CASSYSANSYEQYF.

The chain recombines TRBV6-1 with TRBJ2-5; D gene ambiguous. The DNA end favors TRBJ2-7, so the J call may be wrong. The CDR3 extends over 14 amino acids. The germline CDR1 and CDR2 sequences are MNHNS and SASEGT. The CDR3 sequence is CASSEATRAYEQYF. The CDR3 DNA reads TGTGCCAGCAGTGAAGCGACCAGAGCCTACGAGCAGTACTTC.

The genes are TRBV11-2 and TRBJ2-7; no clear D. Per the germline V gene, CDR1 is SGHAT and CDR2 is FQNNGV. This CDR3 spans 13 amino acids. Trimming stripped 1 base from V and 7 bases from J, with 11 bases between. CDR3 bases: TGTGCCAGCAGCTTAGTACGACATGGGGAGCAGTACTTC. Amino acid sequence: CASSLVRHGEQYF.

V usage is TRBV5-4 and J usage is TRBJ2-1; 8 bases map to TRBD2. V lost 2 bases and J lost 6; bases outside the gene matches: 4. Germline CDR1 reads SGHNT; CDR2 reads YYREEE (reference sequence). CDR3 length: 14 amino acids. The CDR3 DNA reads as TGTGCCAGCAGCTTACAACGGGGGGGCAATGAGCAGTTCTTC. Amino acids: CASSLQRGGNEQFF.

The chain recombines TRBV28 with TRBJ2-4, with D tentatively TRBD2 (5 bases). Germline V lookup: CDR1 MDHEN, CDR2 SYDVKM. CDR3 length: 15 residues. V gave up 3 bases and J gave up 3 bases, with 12 bases separating them. The CDR3 bases are TGTGCCAGCAGTTTTGGAGACTACTACAAAAACATTCAGTACTTC. Its translation: CASSFGDYYKNIQYF. Variable domain in full (rest from reference TRBV28 and TRBJ2-4): DVKVTQSSRYLVKRTGEKVFLECVQDMDHENMFWYRQDPGLGLRLIYFSYDVKMKEKGDIPEGYSVSREKKERFSLILESASTNQTSMYLCASSFGDYYKNIQYFGAGTRLSVL.

The chain carries TRBV4-2 and TRBJ2-1; D perhaps matches TRBD2 (6 bases). Per the germline V gene, CDR1 is LGHNA and CDR2 is YNFKEQ. The CDR3 spans 14 residues. V was pared by 1 base and J by 8 bases, with 12 bases between. DNA for the CDR3: TGTGCCAGCAGCCAAGTTGGAGGGGCTGATGAGCAGTTCTTC. Residues: CASSQVGGADEQFF.

This clone appeared a few times. The genes are TRBV5-5 and TRBJ2-7; TRBD1 might be the D (6 bases). This CDR3 has 13 residues. With 3 bases removed from V and 5 bases from J, the gap between germline ends came to 12 bases. CDR1 and CDR2 from the germline V gene are SGHKS and YYEKEE (reference sequence). The chain's CDR3 is CASSSRGLDEQYF. CDR3 nucleotides: TGTGCCAGCAGCTCCAGGGGCCTAGACGAGCAGTACTTC.

The chain has TRBV29-1 and TRBJ1-6; D is undetermined. Germline loops: CDR1 SQVTM, CDR2 ANQGSEA. Trimming cost V 4 bases and J 6 bases, with 10 bases left between them. The CDR3 has 13 amino acids. The CDR3 bases are TGCAGCGTTGGTAAGGATAGTAATTCACCCCTCCACTTT. This translates into CSVGKDSNSPLHF.

The chain has TRBV6-5 and TRBJ1-5; maybe TRBD1 (5 bases). The germline V gene encodes CDR1 MNHEY and CDR2 SVGAGI. This CDR3 is built from 13 residues. Trimming pared 3 bases from V and 9 bases from J, leaving 12 bases between. The CDR3 is CASSYASGGPQHF. Written as DNA, the CDR3 is TGTGCCAGCAGTTATGCGTCCGGGGGGCCCCAGCATTTT.